There are many counts of the clone carrying this T cell receptor (beta chain). No antigen is known for it. Trimming cost V 8 bases and J 5 bases, with 10 bases left between them. Per the germline V gene, CDR1 is GTSNPN and CDR2 is SVGIG (reference sequence). The CDR3 contains 11 residues. Library preparation (for TCRbeta) was performed with unique molecular identifiers. TCRdb analysed the PCR reads with MiXCR anew, one entry per CDR3 protein. The sample contains about 580,000 distinct CDR3 sequences, 23% of which appear only once. This sample was included in a study of T-cell reconstitution after alpha-beta-depleted transplantation in children. Study-level points and caveats: T-cell counts and diversity at one year post-transplant came mainly from newly produced T cells. Several hundred rapidly expanded clones from non-depleted graft cells reportedly supplied alpha-beta T cells about two months post-transplant.

The receptor's source is a boy in the first two years of life who had a stem cell transplant for acute myeloid leukemia, so the T cells may come from the graft donor. The source material was PBMCs, mostly from graft donor cells, sampled 360 days after TCRalphabeta/CD19-depleted stem cell transplant. V and J are TRBV30 and TRBJ2-1; D possibly uses TRBD1 or TRBD2 (6 bases each). The CDR3 DNA is TGTGCCGGAGGGGGTAACAATGAGCAGTTCTTC. Its protein product is CAGGGNNEQFF. The full variable domain, its missing parts supplied by reference TRBV30 and TRBJ2-1, is SQTIHQWPATLVQPVGSPLSLECTVEGTSNPNLYWYRQAAGRGLQLLFYSVGIGQISSEVPQNLSASRPQDRQFILSSKKLLLSDSGFYLCAGGGNNEQFFGPGTRLTVL.